One T cell receptor (beta chain) is described in this entry. Antigen specificity is unknown. This CDR3 is built from 15 residues. Trimming shortened V by 7 bases and J by 3 bases, and 15 bases separated the two germline ends. From germline, CDR1 is MNHNS and CDR2 SASEGT. This entry is derived from a study of blood T cells in healthy people across ages. Study-level results: Naive and antigen-experienced cells were not separated, limiting conclusive comparison.

Then a second PCR, running roughly 7 to 11 cycles, was carried out with a sample-barcoded 5' primer and a J-beta primer mix. TCRdb fed the 5' RACE reads into MiXCR, producing one record per CDR3 protein. The sample comprises around 1,800,000 distinct CDR3 sequences, more than 35% of which are singletons, and 20% to 25% rests with the top ten. This receptor was taken from a human donor in good health. Specimen: blood. J is TRBJ2-2 and V is TRBV6-1; D remains unclear. In nucleotides, the CDR3 is TGTGCCAGCACCTTAGACCGTAGGGACACCGGGGAGCTGTTTTTT. Translating it yields CASTLDRRDTGELFF.